This T cell receptor beta chain comes out of a study of cytomegalovirus exposure and HLA in healthy donors. Primers: 60 Vbeta forward and 13 Jbeta reverse. The protocol was immunoSEQ multiplex PCR, while the TCRdb copy is restricted to in-frame clones and leaves out a portion. This repertoire shows 200,000 or so clones, approximately 82% found once; its top ten account for around 2%. This CDR3 is 15 amino acids long. Unmatched junction bases numbered 4, after V lost 3 bases and J lost 1 base. CDR1 and CDR2 from the germline V gene are SEHNR and FQNEAQ (reference sequence). With regard to this clone: The antigen remains undetermined.

Regarding the study as a whole: A previous analysis found most TCR beta V segments productive roughly 87% or roughly 30% of the time.

Material for sequencing was PBMCs. The source of this sequence is a woman aged 18 to 35 in good health and CMV-seropositive. The V call is TRBV7-9, the J call TRBJ2-5; 8 nucleotides match TRBD2. This CDR3 is CASSFGGGLQETQYF. CDR3 coding DNA: TGTGCCAGCAGCTTTGGCGGGGGGCTCCAAGAGACCCAGTACTTC.